Given below is one T cell receptor beta chain in context. What it binds is unknown. These data are taken from a study of T cells after posttransplantation cyclophosphamide. Overall study results and limits: Later post-transplant blood repertoires were often dominated by donor CD8+ memory clones.

The table came from immunoSEQ multiplex PCR; TCRdb's copy has only in-frame clones and leaves some out. The table shows 30,000 or so clones, with about 89% occurring only once. The naive gate required viable CD3+CD4+ or CD3+CD8+ cells with CCR7+CD45RA+CD45RO-CD95-CD27+CD28+ phenotype. After removal of 0 bases from V and 3 bases from J, the junction contained 1 base not matched to a gene. The CDR3 runs 15 residues. In germline, CDR1 is SEHNR, CDR2 FQNEAQ (reference sequence). This TCR was recovered from a woman between 55 and 75 years old in good health, CMV-negative, and a related stem cell transplant donor. The V gene is TRBV7-9, the J gene TRBJ2-7, with 11 bases aligning to TRBD1. The sample consisted of naive CD4+ T cells sorted from PBMCs. DNA for the CDR3: TGTGCCAGCAGCTTAGCGGGACAGGGGGGCTACGAGCAGTACTTC. It specifies CASSLAGQGGYEQYF. The entire variable domain, with the rest obtained from reference TRBV7-9 and TRBJ2-7, is as follows: DTGVSQNPRHKITKRGQNVTFRCDPISEHNRLYWYRQTLGQGPEFLTYFQNEAQLEKSRLLSDRFSAERPKGSFSTLEIQRTEQGDSAMYLCASSLAGQGGYEQYFGPGTRLTVT.